This is a list of T cell receptor beta chains from one sample in a study of cytotoxic CD8 clonotypes in ibrutinib-treated CLL. Method: immunoSEQ multiplex PCR; TCRdb's copy keeps in-frame clones and lacks some. The sample has hundreds of thousands of clones; roughly three quarters are singletons. Sequenced here: PBMCs, sampled after 12 months of ibrutinib treatment. These receptors all come from a human donor with chronic lymphocytic leukemia. The CDR3 runs from the conserved cysteine through the conserved F or W. The D gene is left open where the match is weak. For some rows the clone size is stated as once, few or many, or as a class when expanded; others skip it.

- | TRBJ2-3 | TRBV21-1 | - | TGTGCCAGCAGCCCGCAGCGGGGGGGCACAGATACGCAGTATTTT | CASSPQRGGTDTQYF
- | TRBJ2-2 | TRBV6-1 | - | TGTGCCACCCCTGGAGGCGATAACACCGGGGAGCTGTTTTTT | CATPGGDNTGELFF
TRBD1 | TRBJ1-5 | TRBV27 | - | TGTGCCAGCAGTTCCCACAGGGGCCTCTCGAGGGAGACCTATCGGTCCCAGCATTTT | CASSSHRGLSRETYRSQHF
- | TRBJ2-7 | TRBV7-9 | few | TGTGCCAGCAGCTCCGTCACTGGGGATCGCCAGTACTTC | CASSSVTGDRQYF
- | TRBJ2-7 | TRBV25-1 | - | TGTGCCAGCGGGGGGCCCGAGGCCTCCTACGAGCAGTACTTC | CASGGPEASYEQYF
- | TRBJ2-7 | TRBV7-8 | - | TGTGCCAGCAGCTTAAGATTACGGGACACCCTCACCCACGAGCAGTACTTC | CASSLRLRDTLTHEQYF
- | TRBJ2-7 | TRBV19 | - | TGTGCCAGTAGTCTTAGGGTGACCCACGAGCAGTACTTC | CASSLRVTHEQYF
- | TRBJ2-1 | TRBV10-3 | - | TGTGCCATCAGTAGCGGAATCTACAATGAGCAGTTCTTC | CAISSGIYNEQFF
TRBD2 | TRBJ2-2 | TRBV14 | - | TGTGCCAGCAGCCAGGGGCTAGCGGGAACACTGAACACCGGGGAGCTGTTTTTT | CASSQGLAGTLNTGELFF
TRBD1 | TRBJ1-2 | TRBV6-5 | - | TGTGCCAGCATCCGGGACCCCCGGAGGGGGCATGGCTACACCTTC | CASIRDPRRGHGYTF
- | TRBJ2-3 | TRBV7-8 | - | TGTGCCAGCAGCTCCCGGGAGACAGATACGCAGTATTTT | CASSSRETDTQYF
- | TRBJ2-7 | TRBV11-2 | few | TGTGCCAGCAGCTTAGCCCTCTACTCCTACGAGCAGTACTTC | CASSLALYSYEQYF
- | TRBJ1-2 | TRBV6-1 | - | TGTGCCAGCAGTGGTTCAGATTTCTATGGCTACACCTTC | CASSGSDFYGYTF
- | TRBJ1-3 | TRBV5-1 | - | TGCGCCAGCAGCTTGGCAGGGGAAAGATTAACTGGAAACACCATATATTTT | CASSLAGERLTGNTIYF
TRBD1 | TRBJ1-1 | TRBV6-1 | - | TGTGCCAGCACGACAGGGAGGAACACTGAAGCTTTCTTT | CASTTGRNTEAFF
- | TRBJ1-1 | TRBV23-1 | - | TGCGCCACCCCTGGGAGTAGTCCTACTCCAGTAGCTTTCTTT | CATPGSSPTPVAFF
TRBD1 | TRBJ1-1 | TRBV30 | - | TGTGCCTGGAAGAAACCGGGACAGGGGTATTGGGCTTTCTTT | CAWKKPGQGYWAFF
- | TRBJ1-1 | TRBV11-2 | - | TGTGCCAGCAGCTTGCTCCGGGGGGGGCCTATGAACACTGAAGCTTTCTTT | CASSLLRGGPMNTEAFF
- | TRBJ1-4 | TRBV19 | - | TGTGCCAGTATCGCCCAGGGTACTAATGAAAAACTGTTTTTT | CASIAQGTNEKLFF
- | TRBJ1-5 | TRBV6-6 | - | TGTGCCAGCACTAGGGACATTTATCAGCCCCAGCATTTT | CASTRDIYQPQHF
- | TRBJ1-2 | TRBV5-4 | - | TGTGCCAGCAGCCTTCCGGGGGCGTCGGACTATGGCTACACCTTC | CASSLPGASDYGYTF
- | TRBJ1-1 | TRBV29-1 | once | TGCAGCGTTGAGGGCAGGATGAACACTGAAGCTTTCTTT | CSVEGRMNTEAFF
- | TRBJ2-7 | TRBV30 | - | TGTGCCTGGGCGTCCGGAGGGAGTGCCTACGAGCAGTACTTC | CAWASGGSAYEQYF
- | TRBJ2-7 | TRBV25-1 | - | TGTGCCAGCAGACATGACAACTACGAGCAGTACTTC | CASRHDNYEQYF
- | TRBJ2-7 | TRBV18 | - | TGTGCCAGCTCACCCTCCGCAGACTCCTACGAGCAGTACTTC | CASSPSADSYEQYF
- | TRBJ2-1 | TRBV25-1 | - | TGTGCCAGCACGGAAGACAATGAGCAGTTCTTC | CASTEDNEQFF
TRBD1 | TRBJ1-1 | TRBV19 | few | TGTGCCAGTGGCGACAGGGCCCACACTGAAGCTTTCTTT | CASGDRAHTEAFF
- | TRBJ2-5 | TRBV7-9 | - | TGTGCCAGCAGCTTAGATCAACGCCAAGAGACCCAGTACTTC | CASSLDQRQETQYF
- | TRBJ2-1 | TRBV11-3 | - | TGTGCCAGCAGCTTAGGTGGGAGTAACAATGAGCAGTTCTTC | CASSLGGSNNEQFF
- | TRBJ1-5 | TRBV18 | - | TGTGCCAGCTCACCACGGGGACCCGGGACCCTCAATCAGCCCCAGCATTTT | CASSPRGPGTLNQPQHF
TRBD1 | TRBJ2-2 | TRBV5-1 | once | TGCGCCAGCAGACCCGGGACAGGAAACACCGGGGAGCTGTTTTTT | CASRPGTGNTGELFF
TRBD1 | TRBJ1-5 | TRBV28 | once | TGTGCCAGCAGACAGGGGTTGCGACAGCCCCAGCATTTT | CASRQGLRQPQHF
- | TRBJ2-2 | TRBV9 | - | TGTGCCAGCAGCGGAGGGGTGGCCGGGGAGCTGTTTTTT | CASSGGVAGELFF
TRBD1 | TRBJ2-3 | TRBV5-4 | - | TGTGCCAGCAGCTTGGGGCTGACAGGGGGGACAGATACGCAGTATTTT | CASSLGLTGGTDTQYF
TRBD1 | TRBJ2-5 | TRBV25-1 | - | TGTGCCAGCAGTGCCTCGGACAGGGTTGAGACCCAGTACTTC | CASSASDRVETQYF
TRBD2 | TRBJ2-1 | TRBV27 | - | TGTGCCAGCAGTTCCGGGACTAGAGTCTATGAGCAGTTCTTC | CASSSGTRVYEQFF
TRBD1 | TRBJ1-4 | TRBV6-1 | - | TGTGCCAGCAGTGCGACAGGGGGATGGGATGAAAAACTGTTTTTT | CASSATGGWDEKLFF
TRBD1 | TRBJ2-7 | TRBV18 | - | TGTGCCAGCTCAACAACTACCCCGGGACAGGGGAGCTACGAGCAGTACTTC | CASSTTTPGQGSYEQYF
- | TRBJ1-5 | TRBV10-3 | - | TGTGCCATCAACGGGGAGGGGGGTCCACCCCAGCATTTT | CAINGEGGPPQHF
TRBD1 | TRBJ2-2 | TRBV5-1 | - | TGCGCCAGCAGCTTGGGGGACAGGTACACCGGGGAGCTGTTTTTT | CASSLGDRYTGELFF
TRBD1 | TRBJ2-1 | TRBV25-1 | - | TGTGCCAGCAGTGGCCGGGACAGGGGTCCCTTCTACAATGAGCAGTTCTTC | CASSGRDRGPFYNEQFF
- | TRBJ2-7 | TRBV9 | once | TGTGCCAGCAGCATGACGCTTACCTACGAGCAGTACTTC | CASSMTLTYEQYF
- | TRBJ2-5 | TRBV18 | - | TGTGCCAGCTCACCAGCGGGCCAAGAGACCCAGTACTTC | CASSPAGQETQYF
TRBD1 | TRBJ1-2 | TRBV5-1 | - | TGCGCCAGCAGCTTCGACAGGGGGAACTATGGCTACACCTTC | CASSFDRGNYGYTF
- | TRBJ2-7 | TRBV18 | - | TGTGCCAGCTCACCGACCTCCTACGAGCAGTACTTC | CASSPTSYEQYF
- | TRBJ2-1 | TRBV9 | - | TGTGCCAGCAGCGCAGATTTGGGACTCTACAATGAGCAGTTCTTC | CASSADLGLYNEQFF
- | TRBJ2-1 | TRBV7-9 | - | TGTGCCAGCAGCTTAGATCTAGTCGAGGGCAATGAGCAGTTCTTC | CASSLDLVEGNEQFF
TRBD2 | TRBJ2-1 | TRBV28 | - | TGTGCCAGCAGCCCCCTAGCGGGAGGGTACAATGAGCAGTTCTTC | CASSPLAGGYNEQFF
TRBD1 | TRBJ1-2 | TRBV5-6 | - | TGTGCCAGCAGCTTGAGGGAGGGACAGCATAGCTACACCTTC | CASSLREGQHSYTF
- | TRBJ2-2 | TRBV21-1 | - | TGTGCCAGCAGCATCACACTAGCGACGAACACCGGGGAGCTGTTTTTT | CASSITLATNTGELFF
- | TRBJ1-1 | TRBV5-4 | - | TGTGCCAGCAGCCCGGGACGGGATCGCACTGAAGCTTTCTTT | CASSPGRDRTEAFF
- | TRBJ2-7 | TRBV20-1 | - | TGCAGTCTACAGCGCTCCTACGAGCAGTACTTC | CSLQRSYEQYF
- | TRBJ2-4 | TRBV18 | - | TGTGCCAGCTCACCGGCCGGGTTGAACATTCAGTACTTC | CASSPAGLNIQYF
- | TRBJ1-1 | TRBV2 | - | TGTGCCAGCAGTGAAGAAGGGGACACTGAAGCTTTCTTT | CASSEEGDTEAFF
TRBD1 | TRBJ2-7 | TRBV9 | once | TGTGCCAGCAGCGTAAGCGGGACAGGGATCTACGAGCAGTACTTC | CASSVSGTGIYEQYF
- | TRBJ2-5 | TRBV21-1 | - | TGTGCCAGCAGCCGGGTGGCTTTTAGGGGGGGAGAGACCCAGTACTTC | CASSRVAFRGGETQYF
TRBD2 | TRBJ2-3 | TRBV7-3 | - | TGTGCCAGCAGCGTGGGACTAGCGGGGGCCCACACAGATACGCAGTATTTT | CASSVGLAGAHTDTQYF
- | TRBJ2-3 | TRBV20-1 | - | TGCAGTGCTTTCTTCACAGATACGCAGTATTTT | CSAFFTDTQYF
- | TRBJ1-4 | TRBV18 | - | TGTGCCAGCTCACCGGACATAAATGAAAAACTGTTTTTT | CASSPDINEKLFF